A single sample gave rise to the 2 T cell receptor beta chains below, sequenced in a study of blood T cell repertoires in COVID-19. Profiling relied on immunoSEQ multiplex PCR, and the TCRdb table lists in-frame clones only, not all of them. The sample holds roughly 430,000 clones, approximately 88% seen once. The specimen was PBMCs or T cells enriched from blood (not recorded which). The receptors were gathered from a middle-aged woman with acute COVID-19.

V gene TRBV6-6 combines with J gene TRBJ1-5; D is unclear. The CDR3 totals 14 residues. Trimming pared 0 bases from V and 7 bases from J, leaving 10 bases between. The germline CDR1 and CDR2 sequences are MNHNY and SVGAGI (reference sequence). CDR3 DNA: TGTGCCAGCAGTTACTCGCCCGGTAGACAGCCCCAGCATTTT. It translates to CASSYSPGRQPQHF.

The table lists this clone with a count of one. The chain is built from TRBV5-6 and TRBJ1-1; D ambiguous. Looked up from germline, CDR1 is SGHDT and CDR2 is YYEEEE. The V end lost 4 bases, the J end lost 4 bases, and 5 bases lay between the germline ends. The CDR3 is 11 amino acids. The CDR3 is CASSAVTEAFF. CDR3 in DNA: TGTGCCAGCAGCGCGGTCACTGAAGCTTTCTTT.